This entry features one T cell receptor beta chain sequence. Other DNA sequences in this sample translate to the same CDR3. The repertoire was sequenced with immunoSEQ multiplex PCR; TCRdb's copy has only in-frame clones and lacks some. The table has some 2 million clones, less than 95% seen once. The sample originates from a study of shared clonotypes between healthy human individuals. Per the germline V gene, CDR1 is MNHEY and CDR2 is SMNVEV (reference sequence). V dropped 0 bases and J dropped 8 bases, with 11 bases sitting between them. This CDR3 comprises 14 residues. Only CD45RO-negative cells positively selected for CCR7 counted as naive CD8 cells, so terminally differentiated effector memory CD45RA+ cells were excluded.

The clonotype originates from a man between 18 and 29 years old in good health. The V call is TRBV27, the J call TRBJ2-1; TRBD2 might be the D (5 bases). The sample was naive CD8+ T cells sorted from blood. The DNA for the CDR3 is TGTGCCAGCAGTTTATCCGGCGGGTATGATGAGCAGTTCTTC. This sequence encodes CASSLSGGYDEQFF.